These 8 T cell receptor beta chains were sequenced from one sample in a study of blood T cell repertoires in COVID-19. Assay used: immunoSEQ multiplex PCR; TCRdb lists only in-frame clones, some missing. The sample records roughly 200,000 clones, less than 95% being singletons. Source material: peripheral blood. All receptors derive from a man younger than 40 with COVID-19, enrolled during active disease.

The chain uses TRBV4-1 and TRBJ2-2; 7 bases agree with TRBD1. The CDR3 consists of 19 residues. CDR1 and CDR2 (germline): MGHRA, YSYEKL. Trimming took 1 base from V and 1 from J; bases not matched to a gene: 12. CDR3 nucleotide sequence: TGCGCCAGCAGCCAAGGGACAGGCCGGAACATGCGGAACACCGGGGAGCTGTTTTTT. Translation gives CASSQGTGRNMRNTGELFF.

The chain is built from TRBV12-5 and TRBJ2-6; D may be TRBD1 (6 bases). The CDR3 is made up of 18 amino acids. In germline, CDR1 is LGHNT, CDR2 FRNRAP. V lost 3 bases, J lost 2 bases, and 17 bases lay in between. CDR3 nucleotides: TGTGCTAGTGGTTTTCCCCTTTTAAACAGGGCTGGGGCCAACGTCCTGACTTTC. Amino acids: CASGFPLLNRAGANVLTF.

The genes are TRBV7-9 and TRBJ2-2; D is unresolved. Germline V gene sequence: CDR1 SEHNR, CDR2 FQNEAQ (reference sequence). This CDR3 has 15 amino acids. The V and J ends lost 5 bases and 4 bases respectively, with 14 bases between them. DNA for the CDR3: TGTGCCAGCAGCCCGACCAAAAGGAGCACCGGGGAGCTGTTTTTT. Amino acids: CASSPTKRSTGELFF.

This clone was seen a few times. The chain has TRBV19 and TRBJ1-2, with D perhaps matching TRBD1 (5 bases). CDR3 length: 16 residues. The germline V gene has CDR1 LNHDA and CDR2 SQIVND (reference sequence). Trimming pared 7 bases from V and 6 bases from J, leaving 24 bases between. The chain's CDR3 is CASTRQRGAQFHGYTF. The CDR3 DNA reads as TGTGCCAGTACTAGACAGCGGGGCGCGCAGTTTCATGGCTACACCTTC.

CDR3 nucleotide sequence: TGTGCCAGTAGCCGCAGGACAGGGGCCGCGACCTACAATGAGCAGTTCTTC. It codes for CASSRRTGAATYNEQFF. This chain connects TRBV19 to TRBJ2-1; 9 bases are a match to TRBD1. The CDR3 is 17 amino acids. Per germline, CDR1 LNHDA and CDR2 SQIVND (reference sequence). Unmatched junction bases numbered 11, after V lost 6 bases and J lost 2 bases. Using reference TRBV19 and TRBJ2-1 for the parts outside the CDR3, the full variable domain is DGGITQSPKYLFRKEGQNVTLSCEQNLNHDAMYWYRQDPGQGLRLIYYSQIVNDFQKGDIAEGYSVSREKKESFPLTVTSAQKNPTAFYLCASSRRTGAATYNEQFFGPGTRLTVL.

The V call is TRBV7-9, the J call TRBJ1-1, with 11 bases aligning to TRBD1. The CDR3 covers 16 residues. Germline CDR1 and CDR2: SEHNR and FQNEAQ (reference sequence). J was trimmed by 1 base and V by 5 bases; bases with no gene match: 6. The CDR3 DNA sequence: TGTGCCAGCAGCAGGACAGGGGGCTCTCGGAACACTGAAGCTTTCTTT. This gives the protein CASSRTGGSRNTEAFF.

This chain connects TRBV15 to TRBJ2-7; 12 bases match TRBD2. This CDR3 has 16 amino acids. Germline-derived CDR1 and CDR2 are LNHNV and YYDKDF (reference sequence). Trimming removed 1 base from V and 2 bases from J; junction bases left unmatched: 3. The CDR3 protein is CATSRGLAGVTYEQYF. As DNA, the CDR3 is TGTGCCACCAGCAGAGGACTAGCGGGAGTAACCTACGAGCAGTACTTC.

V usage is TRBV6-5 and J usage is TRBJ2-2, with 7 nucleotides matching TRBD1. The V segment lost 6 bases and the J segment 5 bases; nucleotides outside the gene matches: 9. From germline, CDR1 is MNHEY and CDR2 SVGAGI. This CDR3 region has 15 residues. The CDR3 region has the DNA TGTGCCAGCAGCCGAGGACAGGTCGTAACCGGGGAGCTGTTTTTT. Its protein product is CASSRGQVVTGELFF.